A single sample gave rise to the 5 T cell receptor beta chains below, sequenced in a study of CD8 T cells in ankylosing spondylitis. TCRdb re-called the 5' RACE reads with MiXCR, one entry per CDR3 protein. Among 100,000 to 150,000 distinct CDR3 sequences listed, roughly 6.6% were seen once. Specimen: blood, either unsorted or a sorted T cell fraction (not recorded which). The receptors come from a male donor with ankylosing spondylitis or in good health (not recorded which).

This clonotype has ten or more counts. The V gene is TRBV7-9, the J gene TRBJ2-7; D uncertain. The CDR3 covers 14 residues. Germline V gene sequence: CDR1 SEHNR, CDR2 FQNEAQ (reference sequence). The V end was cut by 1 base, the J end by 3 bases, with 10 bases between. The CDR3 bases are TGTGCCAGCAGCTTAGAGGAAATATTCTACGAGCAGTACTTC. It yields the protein CASSLEEIFYEQYF.

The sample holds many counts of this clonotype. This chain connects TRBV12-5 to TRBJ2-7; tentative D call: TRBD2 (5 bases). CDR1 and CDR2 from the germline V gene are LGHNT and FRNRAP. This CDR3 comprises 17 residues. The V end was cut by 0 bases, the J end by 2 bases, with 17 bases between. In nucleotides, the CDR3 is TGTGCTAGTGGTTTGGTACTTGGATTAGCGATTCCCTACGAGCAGTACTTC. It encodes CASGLVLGLAIPYEQYF.

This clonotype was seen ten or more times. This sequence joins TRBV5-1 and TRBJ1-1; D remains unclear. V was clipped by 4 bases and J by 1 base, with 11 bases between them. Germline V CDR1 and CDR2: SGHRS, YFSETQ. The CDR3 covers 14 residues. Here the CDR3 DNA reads TGCGCCAGCAGCCTTCAGGACTGGAACACTGAAGCTTTCTTT. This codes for CASSLQDWNTEAFF.

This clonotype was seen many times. The CDR3 here is CATSRVAGLTEAFF. The CDR3 DNA is TGTGCCACCAGCAGAGTAGCAGGGCTGACTGAAGCTTTCTTT. This rearrangement joins TRBV15 to TRBJ1-1, with a tentative D call TRBD1 (5 bases). The germline V gene has CDR1 LNHNV and CDR2 YYDKDF (reference sequence). This CDR3 contains 14 residues. V was cut by 1 base and J by 5 bases, with 11 bases left in between.

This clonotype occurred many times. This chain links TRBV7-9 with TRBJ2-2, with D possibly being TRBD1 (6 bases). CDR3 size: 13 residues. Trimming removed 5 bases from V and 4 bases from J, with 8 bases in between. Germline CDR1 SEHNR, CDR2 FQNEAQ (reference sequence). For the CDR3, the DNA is TGTGCCAGCAGCGTAGGGGGCACCGGGGAGCTGTTTTTT. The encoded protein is CASSVGGTGELFF.